The 2 T cell receptor beta chains below were found in one sample sequenced in a study of blood T cell repertoires in COVID-19. Profiling relied on immunoSEQ multiplex PCR, and the TCRdb table lists in-frame clones only, not all of them. The sample lists over 90,000 clones; roughly 87% were seen once. Sequences were obtained from peripheral blood. The receptor set was obtained from a man in his forties or fifties in a cohort sampled during active COVID-19.

CDR3 nucleotide sequence: TGTGCCAGCAGCTCCTGCTCCAGGGACACCGGGGAGCTGTTTTTT. Translated, it gives CASSSCSRDTGELFF. The rearrangement links TRBV21-1 to TRBJ2-2; whether TRBD1, the table's D call, matches the DNA was not checked. TRBV21-1 is flagged as a pseudogene. The CDR3 spans 15 residues.

The chain employs TRBV13 and TRBJ1-1, with D maybe TRBD1 (6 bases). This CDR3 is built from 14 residues. V was pared by 1 base and J by 7 bases, with 13 bases between. Germline CDR1 reads PRHDT; CDR2 reads FYEKMQ (reference sequence). The CDR3 DNA sequence: TGTGCCAGCAGCTTAGATCAGGGCAGGGGTGAAGCTTTCTTT. Its protein product is CASSLDQGRGEAFF.